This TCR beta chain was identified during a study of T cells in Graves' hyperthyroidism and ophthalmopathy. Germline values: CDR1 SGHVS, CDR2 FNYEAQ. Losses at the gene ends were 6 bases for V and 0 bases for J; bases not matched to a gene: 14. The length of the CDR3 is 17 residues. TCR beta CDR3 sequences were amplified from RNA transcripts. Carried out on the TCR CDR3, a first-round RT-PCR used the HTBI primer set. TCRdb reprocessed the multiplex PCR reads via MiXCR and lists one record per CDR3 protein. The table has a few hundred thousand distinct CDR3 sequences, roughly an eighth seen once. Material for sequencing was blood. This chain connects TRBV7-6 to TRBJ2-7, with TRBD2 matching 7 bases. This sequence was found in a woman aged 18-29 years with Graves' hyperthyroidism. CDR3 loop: CASSLWGKGGPSYEQYF. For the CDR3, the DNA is TGTGCCAGCAGTTTATGGGGGAAGGGAGGGCCCTCCTACGAGCAGTACTTC. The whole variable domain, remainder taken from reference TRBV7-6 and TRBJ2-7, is GAGVSQSPRYKVTKRGQDVALRCDPISGHVSLYWYRQALGQGPEFLTYFNYEAQQDKSGLPNDRFSAERPEGSISTLTIQRTEQRDSAMYRCASSLWGKGGPSYEQYFGPGTRLTVT.